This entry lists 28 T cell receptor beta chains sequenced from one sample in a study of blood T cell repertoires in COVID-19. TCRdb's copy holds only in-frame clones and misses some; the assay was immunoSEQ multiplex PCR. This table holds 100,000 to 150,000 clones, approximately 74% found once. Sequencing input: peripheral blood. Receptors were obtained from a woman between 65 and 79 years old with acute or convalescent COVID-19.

The CDR3 sequence is CASSKERQGNQPQHF. For the CDR3, the DNA is TGTGCCAGCAGTAAGGAAAGACAGGGAAATCAGCCCCAGCATTTT. The chain recombines TRBV2 with TRBJ1-5; TRBD1 aligns across 7 bases. Trimming removed 5 bases from V and 4 bases from J; junction bases left unmatched: 8. This CDR3 has 15 residues. Germline-derived CDR1 and CDR2 are SNHLY and FYNNEI. Supplemented by reference TRBV2 and TRBJ1-5, the full variable domain reads EPEVTQTPSHQVTQMGQEVILRCVPISNHLYFYWYRQILGQKVEFLVSFYNNEISEKSEIFDDQFSVERPDGSNFTLKIRSTKLEDSAMYFCASSKERQGNQPQHFGDGTRLSIL.

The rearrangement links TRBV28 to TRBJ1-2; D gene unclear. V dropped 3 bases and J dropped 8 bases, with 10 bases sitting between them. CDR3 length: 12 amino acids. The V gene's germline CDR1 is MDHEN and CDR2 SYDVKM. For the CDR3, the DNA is TGTGCCAGCAGTTTGCGTGGTGAGGGCTACACCTTC. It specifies CASSLRGEGYTF.

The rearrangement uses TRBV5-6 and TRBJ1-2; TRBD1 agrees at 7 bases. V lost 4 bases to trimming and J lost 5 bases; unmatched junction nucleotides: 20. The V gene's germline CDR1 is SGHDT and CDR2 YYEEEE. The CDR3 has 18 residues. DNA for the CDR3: TGTGCCAGCAGCCCGGCCTATAACTGGGGACAGTCGCCATATGGCTACACCTTC. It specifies CASSPAYNWGQSPYGYTF.

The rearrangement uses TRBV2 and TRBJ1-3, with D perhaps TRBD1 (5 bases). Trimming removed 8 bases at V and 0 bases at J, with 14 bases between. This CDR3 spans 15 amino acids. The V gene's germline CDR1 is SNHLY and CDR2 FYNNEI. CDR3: CASQTVGSSGNTIYF. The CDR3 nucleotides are TGTGCCAGCCAGACAGTGGGGTCCTCTGGAAACACCATATATTTT.

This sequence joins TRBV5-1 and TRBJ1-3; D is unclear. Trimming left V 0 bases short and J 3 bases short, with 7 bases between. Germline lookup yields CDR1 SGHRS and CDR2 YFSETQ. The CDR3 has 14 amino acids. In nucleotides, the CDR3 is TGCGCCAGCAGCTTGGGGCAGGTTGGAAACACCATATATTTT. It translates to CASSLGQVGNTIYF. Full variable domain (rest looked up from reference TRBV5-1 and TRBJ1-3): KAGVTQTPRYLIKTRGQQVTLSCSPISGHRSVSWYQQTPGQGLQFLFEYFSETQRNKGNFPGRFSGRQFSNSRSEMNVSTLELGDSALYLCASSLGQVGNTIYFGEGSWLTVV.

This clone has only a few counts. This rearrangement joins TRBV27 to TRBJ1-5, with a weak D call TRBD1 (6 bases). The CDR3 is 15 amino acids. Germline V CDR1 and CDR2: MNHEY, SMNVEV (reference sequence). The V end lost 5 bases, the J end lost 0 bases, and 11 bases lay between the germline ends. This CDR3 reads CASSHRQDSNQPQHF. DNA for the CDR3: TGTGCCAGCAGTCACCGACAGGATAGCAATCAGCCCCAGCATTTT.

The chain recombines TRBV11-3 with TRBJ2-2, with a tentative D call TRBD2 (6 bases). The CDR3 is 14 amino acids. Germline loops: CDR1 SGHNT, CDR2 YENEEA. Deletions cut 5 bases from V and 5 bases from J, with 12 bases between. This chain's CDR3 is CASSPGLTTGELFF. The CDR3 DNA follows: TGTGCCAGCAGCCCGGGACTCACGACCGGGGAGCTGTTTTTT.

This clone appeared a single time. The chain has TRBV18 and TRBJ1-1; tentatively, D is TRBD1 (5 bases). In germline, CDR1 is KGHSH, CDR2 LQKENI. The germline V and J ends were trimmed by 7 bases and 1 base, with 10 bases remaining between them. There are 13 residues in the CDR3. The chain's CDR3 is CASLAGGNTEAFF. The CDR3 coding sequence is TGTGCCAGCTTAGCGGGGGGGAACACTGAAGCTTTCTTT.

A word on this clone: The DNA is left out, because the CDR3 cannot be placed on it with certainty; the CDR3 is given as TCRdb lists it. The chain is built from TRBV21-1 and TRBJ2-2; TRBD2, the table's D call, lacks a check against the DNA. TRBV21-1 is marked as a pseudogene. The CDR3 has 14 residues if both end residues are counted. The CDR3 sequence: CASSKARRAGELFF.

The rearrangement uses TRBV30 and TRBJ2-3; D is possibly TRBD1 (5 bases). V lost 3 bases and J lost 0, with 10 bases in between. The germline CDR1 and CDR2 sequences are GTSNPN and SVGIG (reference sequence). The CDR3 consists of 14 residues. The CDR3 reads CAWSDRPSTDTQYF. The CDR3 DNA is TGTGCCTGGAGCGACAGACCTAGCACAGATACGCAGTATTTT.

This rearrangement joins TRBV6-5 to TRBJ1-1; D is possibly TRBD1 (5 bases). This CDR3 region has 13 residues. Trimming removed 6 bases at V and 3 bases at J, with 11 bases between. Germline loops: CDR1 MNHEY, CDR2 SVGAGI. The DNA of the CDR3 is TGTGCCAGCAGAGAGACAGTTTACACTGAAGCTTTCTTT. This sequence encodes CASRETVYTEAFF.

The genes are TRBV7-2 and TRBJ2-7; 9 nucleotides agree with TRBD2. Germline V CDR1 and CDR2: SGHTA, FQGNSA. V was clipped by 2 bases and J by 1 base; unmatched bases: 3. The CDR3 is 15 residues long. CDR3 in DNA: TGTGCCAGCAGCTTACGAGCGGGAGGTTCCTACGAGCAGTACTTC. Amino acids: CASSLRAGGSYEQYF.

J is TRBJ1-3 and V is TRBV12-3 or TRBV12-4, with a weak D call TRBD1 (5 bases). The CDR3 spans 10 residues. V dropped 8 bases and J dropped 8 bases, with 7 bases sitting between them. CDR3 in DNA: TGTGCCAGCGGGGGGGACACCATATATTTT. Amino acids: CASGGDTIYF.

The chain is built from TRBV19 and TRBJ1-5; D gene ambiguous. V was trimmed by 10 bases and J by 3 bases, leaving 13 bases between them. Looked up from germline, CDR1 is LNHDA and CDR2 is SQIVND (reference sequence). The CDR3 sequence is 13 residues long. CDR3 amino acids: CAISGGLNQPQHF. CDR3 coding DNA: TGTGCCATTTCCGGTGGGCTCAATCAGCCCCAGCATTTT.

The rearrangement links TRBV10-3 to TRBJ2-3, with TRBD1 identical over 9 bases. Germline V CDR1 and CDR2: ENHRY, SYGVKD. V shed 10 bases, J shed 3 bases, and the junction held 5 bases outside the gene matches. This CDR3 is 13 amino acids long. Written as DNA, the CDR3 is TGTGCCACTGACAGGGGGACGACAGATACGCAGTATTTT. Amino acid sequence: CATDRGTTDTQYF.

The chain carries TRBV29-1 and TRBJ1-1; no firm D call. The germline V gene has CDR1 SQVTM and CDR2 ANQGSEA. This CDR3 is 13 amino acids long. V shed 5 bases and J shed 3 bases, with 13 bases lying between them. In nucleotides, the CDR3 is TGCAGCGTTCCTCGGACGGGATACACTGAAGCTTTCTTT. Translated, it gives CSVPRTGYTEAFF.

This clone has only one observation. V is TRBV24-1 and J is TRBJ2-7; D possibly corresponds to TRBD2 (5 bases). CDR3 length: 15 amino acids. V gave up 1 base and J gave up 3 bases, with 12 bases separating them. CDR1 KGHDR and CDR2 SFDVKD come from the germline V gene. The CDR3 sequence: CATSDFAAGGYEQYF. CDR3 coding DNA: TGTGCCACCAGTGATTTCGCCGCTGGAGGCTACGAGCAGTACTTC.

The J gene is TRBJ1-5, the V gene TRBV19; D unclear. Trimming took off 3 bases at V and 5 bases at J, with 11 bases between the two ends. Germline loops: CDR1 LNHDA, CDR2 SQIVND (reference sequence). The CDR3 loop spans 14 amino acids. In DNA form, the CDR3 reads TGTGCCAGTAGTATCAAAGGGAGCGATCAGCCCCAGCATTTT. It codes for CASSIKGSDQPQHF.

The CDR3: CASSKDRGQEAFF. The CDR3 bases are TGTGCCAGCAGCAAAGACAGGGGGCAGGAAGCTTTCTTT. The chain combines TRBV7-8 with TRBJ1-1; the match to TRBD1 covers 10 bases. Germline V gene lookup returns CDR1 SGHVS and CDR2 FQNEAQ. With 5 bases clipped from V and 8 bases from J, the junction kept 5 bases outside the gene matches. This CDR3 has 13 residues.

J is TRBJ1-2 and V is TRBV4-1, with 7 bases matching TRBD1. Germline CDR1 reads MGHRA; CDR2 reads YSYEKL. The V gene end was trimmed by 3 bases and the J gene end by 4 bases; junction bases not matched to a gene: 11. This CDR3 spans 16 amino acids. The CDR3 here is CASSHDNPTGPYGYTF. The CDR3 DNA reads TGCGCCAGCAGCCATGACAACCCGACAGGGCCCTATGGCTACACCTTC.

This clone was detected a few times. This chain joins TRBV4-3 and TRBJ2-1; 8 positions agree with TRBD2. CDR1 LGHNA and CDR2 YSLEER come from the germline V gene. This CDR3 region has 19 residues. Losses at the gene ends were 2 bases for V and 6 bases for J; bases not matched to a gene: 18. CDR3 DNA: TGCGCCAGCAGCCAATACCGGGGGGGTGGTGGCACTCGTAGCAATGAGCAGTTCTTC. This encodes CASSQYRGGGGTRSNEQFF.

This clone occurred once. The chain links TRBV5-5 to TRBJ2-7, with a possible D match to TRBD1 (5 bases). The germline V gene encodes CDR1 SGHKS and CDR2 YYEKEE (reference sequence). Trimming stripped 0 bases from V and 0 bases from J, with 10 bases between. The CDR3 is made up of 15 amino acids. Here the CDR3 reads CASSLGQSSSYEQYF. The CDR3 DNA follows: TGTGCCAGCAGCTTGGGACAGTCGAGCTCCTACGAGCAGTACTTC.

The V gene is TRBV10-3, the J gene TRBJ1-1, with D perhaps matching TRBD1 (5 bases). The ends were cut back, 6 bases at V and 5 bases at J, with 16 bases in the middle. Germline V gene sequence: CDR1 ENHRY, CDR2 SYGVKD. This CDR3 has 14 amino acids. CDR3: CAIRTTGMVTEAFF. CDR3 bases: TGTGCCATCAGAACCACAGGCATGGTGACTGAAGCTTTCTTT.

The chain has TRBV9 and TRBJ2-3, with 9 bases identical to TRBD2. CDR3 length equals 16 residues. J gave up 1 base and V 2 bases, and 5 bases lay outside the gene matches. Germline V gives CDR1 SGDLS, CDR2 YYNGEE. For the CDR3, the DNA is TGTGCCAGCAGCGTGAGTAGCGGGAGCGGCACAGATACGCAGTATTTT. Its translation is CASSVSSGSGTDTQYF.

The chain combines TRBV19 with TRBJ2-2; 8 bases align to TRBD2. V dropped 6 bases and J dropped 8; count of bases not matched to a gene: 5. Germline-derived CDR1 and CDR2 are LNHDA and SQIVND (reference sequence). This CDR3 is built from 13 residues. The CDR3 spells CASSPGGAGELFF. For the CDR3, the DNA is TGTGCCAGTAGCCCGGGAGGGGCTGGGGAGCTGTTTTTT.

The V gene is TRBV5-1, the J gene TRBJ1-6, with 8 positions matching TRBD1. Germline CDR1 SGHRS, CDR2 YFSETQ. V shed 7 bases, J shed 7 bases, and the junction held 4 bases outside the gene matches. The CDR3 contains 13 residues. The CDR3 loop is CASQGQVNSPLHF. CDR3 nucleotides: TGCGCCAGCCAGGGACAGGTAAATTCACCCCTCCACTTT.

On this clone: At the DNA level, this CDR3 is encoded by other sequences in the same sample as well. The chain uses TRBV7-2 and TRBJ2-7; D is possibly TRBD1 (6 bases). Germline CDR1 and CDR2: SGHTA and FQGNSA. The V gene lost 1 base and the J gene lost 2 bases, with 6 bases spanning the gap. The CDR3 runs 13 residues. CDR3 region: CASSLDRAYEQYF. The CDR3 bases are TGTGCCAGCAGCTTAGACAGGGCCTACGAGCAGTACTTC.

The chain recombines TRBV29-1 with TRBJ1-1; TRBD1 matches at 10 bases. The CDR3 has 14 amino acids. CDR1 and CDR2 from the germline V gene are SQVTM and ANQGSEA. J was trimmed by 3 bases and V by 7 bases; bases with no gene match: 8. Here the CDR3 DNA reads TGCAGCGCCCGACAGGGGGCTGTGGACACTGAAGCTTTCTTT. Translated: CSARQGAVDTEAFF.